One sample yielded the 28 T cell receptor beta chains listed below, sequenced in a study of blood T cells in healthy people across ages. Next came a second PCR, run for about 7 to 12 cycles, which used a sample-barcoded 5' primer along with a J-beta primer mix. TCRdb reanalysed the 5' RACE reads using MiXCR and keeps one entry per CDR3 protein. The sample carries about 780,000 distinct CDR3 sequences, 20% to 30% recorded once. The data were also submitted as part of a second study, on T cells of mothers and their children.

Sequences were obtained from blood. These receptors all come from a boy younger than 18 in good health.

This clonotype turned up a few times. The CDR3 nucleotides read TGTGCCAGCAGCCCTGAGGCTTGGACGCAGTATTTT. This sequence encodes CASSPEAWTQYF. The rearrangement uses TRBV4-2 and TRBJ2-3; unclear D gene. Germline V gene lookup returns CDR1 LGHNA and CDR2 YNFKEQ. Between the trimmed V and J ends, which lost 4 bases and 9 bases, there was a span of 11 bases. The CDR3 is 12 amino acids.

This clonotype was seen more than once but under ten times. The rearrangement uses TRBV25-1 and TRBJ1-4, with 9 bases matching TRBD1. The ends lost 3 bases at V and 10 bases at J; junction bases unmatched: 9. CDR1 is MGHDK, CDR2 SYGVNS, per germline. CDR3 size: 15 residues. This CDR3 reads CASSDVGTGTGKLFF. In nucleotides, the CDR3 is TGTGCCAGCAGTGACGTAGGGACAGGGACTGGAAAACTGTTTTTT.

The table lists this clonotype with a few counts. The chain combines TRBV11-2 with TRBJ2-5; the match to TRBD1 covers 7 bases. V lost 7 bases to trimming and J lost 2 bases; unmatched junction nucleotides: 7. The V gene's germline CDR1 is SGHAT and CDR2 FQNNGV. There are 14 residues in the CDR3. CDR3 DNA sequence: TGTGCCAGCACATCCGGACAGGCTCAAGAGACCCAGTACTTC. It translates to CASTSGQAQETQYF.

J is TRBJ2-5 and V is TRBV7-7; no firm D call. The V gene's germline CDR1 is SSHAT and CDR2 FNYEAQ (reference sequence). The CDR3 extends over 9 amino acids. V lost 4 bases, J lost 11 bases, and 5 bases lay in between. The CDR3, as DNA: TGTGCCAGCAGCTCCCAGCAGTACTTC. It translates to CASSSQQYF.

The chain joins TRBV5-1 to TRBJ2-5; D gene unclear. The germline V and J ends were trimmed by 0 bases and 6 bases, with 12 bases remaining between them. The germline gives CDR1 SGHRS, CDR2 YFSETQ. The CDR3 totals 14 residues. CDR3 in amino acids: CASSLAERGQTQYF. The CDR3 DNA reads as TGCGCCAGCAGCTTGGCCGAAAGAGGACAGACCCAGTACTTC.

The table lists this clonotype with a few counts. CDR3 sequence (DNA): TGCGCCAGTGACTCCGGGACAGTGGAAAATACGCAGTATTTT. This translates into CASDSGTVENTQYF. This chain connects TRBV5-1 to TRBJ2-3; TRBD1 matches at 7 bases. The germline CDR1 and CDR2 sequences are SGHRS and YFSETQ. Unmatched junction bases numbered 13, after V lost 8 bases and J lost 7 bases. This CDR3 has 14 amino acids.

Worth noting for this clonotype: The junction and the germline gene differ at one end; a read error may be behind it. The chain joins TRBV10-1 to TRBJ1-1; D call uncertain. The CDR3 covers 13 residues. Germline CDR1 is WNHNN and CDR2 is SYGVQD (reference sequence). DNA of the CDR3: TGCGCCAGCAGTCAGGCTCCGAACACTGAAGCTTCCTTT. Amino acids: CASSQAPNTEASF.

This clonotype was seen a few times. This chain joins TRBV7-3 and TRBJ1-2; 7 positions agree with TRBD1. Germline CDR1 is SGHTA and CDR2 is FQGTGA. There are 16 residues in the CDR3. Trimming cost V 6 bases and J 5 bases; bases outside gene matches: 15. The CDR3 is CASRDTGTEFSYGYTF. CDR3 bases: TGTGCCAGCAGAGACACCGGGACAGAGTTTTCATATGGCTACACCTTC. Variable domain in full (rest from reference TRBV7-3 and TRBJ1-2): GAGVSQTPSNKVTEKGKYVELRCDPISGHTALYWYRQSLGQGPEFLIYFQGTGAADDSGLPNDRFFAVRPEGSVSTLKIQRTERGDSAVYLCASRDTGTEFSYGYTFGSGTRLTVV.

V gene TRBV20-1 combines with J gene TRBJ2-6; D may correspond to TRBD1 or TRBD2 (6 bases each). The CDR3 covers 15 residues. With 3 bases removed from V and 2 bases from J, the gap between germline ends came to 11 bases. Germline-derived CDR1 and CDR2 are DFQATT and SNEGSKA (reference sequence). In DNA, the CDR3 is TGCAGTGCTAGCCCCGGGGGCGCTGGGGCCAACGTCCTGACTTTC. As protein: CSASPGGAGANVLTF.

Only a few counts were recorded for this clonotype. The V and J genes are TRBV28 and TRBJ2-5; D is perhaps TRBD1 or TRBD2 (5 bases each). The CDR3 extends over 12 amino acids. V dropped 8 bases and J dropped 3 bases, with 10 bases sitting between them. CDR1 and CDR2 from the germline V gene are MDHEN and SYDVKM. The CDR3 nucleotides read TGTGCCAGCGGGGACCAAAAAGAGACCCAGTACTTC. It codes for CASGDQKETQYF.

This clonotype was counted a few times. The J gene is TRBJ1-5, the V gene TRBV28, with unresolved D. This CDR3 has 12 amino acids. V lost 6 bases, J lost 6 bases, and 9 bases lay in between. Per the germline V gene, CDR1 is MDHEN and CDR2 is SYDVKM. This CDR3 reads CASRREPQPQHF. In nucleotides, the CDR3 is TGTGCCAGCAGAAGAGAGCCTCAGCCCCAGCATTTT.

This chain uses TRBV13 with TRBJ2-7; possible D gene TRBD1, 7 bases. V was trimmed by 5 bases and J by 4 bases, leaving 18 bases between them. Germline assignment: CDR1 PRHDT and CDR2 FYEKMQ (reference sequence). The CDR3 sequence is 15 residues long. Written as DNA, the CDR3 is TGTGCCAGCAGCCGAGGAGGAGGGGGCGAGTACGAGCAGTACTTC. It specifies CASSRGGGGEYEQYF.

A few counts support this clonotype. The chain carries TRBV7-9 and TRBJ2-7; a weak D match, TRBD1 (5 bases). Trimming stripped 5 bases from V and 0 bases from J, with 14 bases between. CDR3 length equals 15 residues. From germline, CDR1 is SEHNR and CDR2 FQNEAQ (reference sequence). This CDR3 reads CASSPHGADSYEQYF. CDR3 nucleotides: TGTGCCAGCAGCCCGCATGGGGCAGACTCCTACGAGCAGTACTTC. The full variable domain, completed using reference TRBV7-9 and TRBJ2-7, is DTGVSQNPRHKITKRGQNVTFRCDPISEHNRLYWYRQTLGQGPEFLTYFQNEAQLEKSRLLSDRFSAERPKGSFSTLEIQRTEQGDSAMYLCASSPHGADSYEQYFGPGTRLTVT.

This chain joins TRBV7-2 and TRBJ2-1; D may be TRBD1 (5 bases). This CDR3 spans 14 amino acids. CDR1 is SGHTA, CDR2 FQGNSA, per germline. V was clipped by 1 base and J by 5 bases, with 9 bases between them. CDR3 protein: CASSLVGLNNEQFF. The DNA of the CDR3 is TGTGCCAGCAGCTTAGTGGGGCTTAACAATGAGCAGTTCTTC.

This clonotype was seen more than once but under ten times. The V call is TRBV12-3 or TRBV12-4, the J call TRBJ2-1, with 10 bases identical to TRBD2. Trimming cost V 1 base and J 8 bases; bases outside gene matches: 5. The length of the CDR3 is 15 residues. CDR3 loop: CASSLGLAGVDEQFF. CDR3 nucleotide sequence: TGTGCCAGCAGTTTAGGCCTAGCGGGGGTCGATGAGCAGTTCTTC.

This clonotype was seen more than once but under ten times. V is TRBV4-2 and J is TRBJ2-1; D remains ambiguous. The CDR3 extends over 15 amino acids. Trimming stripped 0 bases from V and 4 bases from J, with 10 bases between. Germline V CDR1 and CDR2: LGHNA, YNFKEQ. The CDR3 sequence: CASSQDMVQYNEQFF. The CDR3 bases are TGTGCCAGCAGCCAAGATATGGTGCAATACAATGAGCAGTTCTTC.

In its sample, this clonotype was seen a few times. The chain uses TRBV5-1 and TRBJ1-2, with a possible D match to TRBD1 (6 bases). The germline V gene has CDR1 SGHRS and CDR2 YFSETQ. V was shortened by 3 bases and J by 1 base, with 19 bases between the two germline ends. The CDR3 covers 17 residues. As DNA, the CDR3 is TGCGCCAGCAGCTCCCTCGCTACAGGGACTGTTAACTATGGCTACACCTTC. Amino acids: CASSSLATGTVNYGYTF.

This chain joins TRBV7-2 and TRBJ1-4; 7 bases fit TRBD1. The CDR3 length is 16 residues. Germline V gives CDR1 SGHTA, CDR2 FQGNSA. After removal of 5 bases from V and 3 bases from J, the junction contained 9 bases not matched to a gene. CDR3 sequence reads: CASSQTGILSNEKLFF. CDR3 in DNA: TGTGCCAGCAGCCAGACAGGGATTCTTTCTAATGAAAAACTGTTTTTT.

This clonotype was observed a few times. This chain links TRBV2 with TRBJ1-4; D is possibly TRBD1 (6 bases). This CDR3 spans 14 amino acids. CDR1 SNHLY and CDR2 FYNNEI come from the germline V gene. V gave up 6 bases and J gave up 7 bases, with 15 bases separating them. Here the CDR3 DNA reads TGTGCCAGCAGCACTAGACAGGAAGCTGAAAAACTGTTTTTT. It is translated as CASSTRQEAEKLFF.

This clonotype was counted between two and nine times. The chain combines TRBV3-1 with TRBJ2-7; D possibly corresponds to TRBD2 (6 bases). This CDR3 spans 17 amino acids. V lost 0 bases and J 4 bases, leaving 19 bases between the germline ends. Germline V gene data show CDR1 as LGHDT and CDR2 as YNNKEL (reference sequence). CDR3 protein: CASSQDPGGQGVYEQYF. DNA of the CDR3: TGTGCCAGCAGCCAAGACCCCGGGGGTCAAGGGGTATACGAGCAGTACTTC.

This chain links TRBV12-3 or TRBV12-4 with TRBJ2-5; D possibly matches TRBD1 or TRBD2 (5 bases each). CDR3 length equals 14 residues. Trimming took off 5 bases at V and 11 bases at J, with 21 bases between the two ends. The CDR3 nucleotides read TGTGCCAGCAGTCGGGGCAGGGCCTCCTACGGGCAGTACTTC. This gives the protein CASSRGRASYGQYF.

This CDR3 reads CASSLGSLWAGPGEDTEAFF. CDR3 nucleotides: TGTGCCAGCAGCTTAGGCTCCCTTTGGGCAGGGCCCGGGGAGGACACTGAAGCTTTCTTT. The rearrangement joins TRBV13 to TRBJ1-1; possible D gene TRBD1, 5 bases. CDR1 PRHDT and CDR2 FYEKMQ come from the germline V gene (reference sequence). CDR3 length: 20 amino acids. V was trimmed by 0 bases and J by 3 bases, leaving 26 bases between them.

A remark on this clonotype: One junction end does not reproduce the germline sequence, and a read error may be involved. This chain connects TRBV29-1 to TRBJ2-7, with 7 bases fitting TRBD1. The CDR3 is 14 residues long. Germline V gene data show CDR1 as SQVTM and CDR2 as ANQGSEA. CDR3 residues: CSVELGQSYYEQYF. In DNA, the CDR3 is TGCAGCGTTGAACTGGGACAGAGCTATTACGAGCAGTATTTC.

In its sample, this clonotype was seen a few times. The rearrangement links TRBV5-6 to TRBJ1-5; D gene unclear. The CDR3 length is 13 residues. Trimming took off 1 base at V and 4 bases at J, with 6 bases between the two ends. Germline values: CDR1 SGHDT, CDR2 YYEEEE. The CDR3 is CASSLWQNQPQHF. CDR3 sequence (DNA): TGTGCCAGCAGCTTGTGGCAGAATCAGCCCCAGCATTTT.

V gene TRBV7-3 combines with J gene TRBJ1-4, with D hard to call. The CDR3 is 13 amino acids. Germline V CDR1 and CDR2: SGHTA, FQGTGA. V shed 0 bases and J shed 5 bases, with 4 bases lying between them. The CDR3 sequence: CASSLTINEKLFF. In DNA form, the CDR3 reads TGTGCCAGCAGCTTAACAATAAATGAAAAACTGTTTTTT. The full variable domain, rest sourced from reference TRBV7-3 and TRBJ1-4, is GAGVSQTPSNKVTEKGKYVELRCDPISGHTALYWYRQSLGQGPEFLIYFQGTGAADDSGLPNDRFFAVRPEGSVSTLKIQRTERGDSAVYLCASSLTINEKLFFGSGTQLSVL.

This clonotype turned up a few times. The V gene is TRBV5-5, the J gene TRBJ1-4; TRBD1 is a possible D gene (5 bases). The CDR3 extends over 14 amino acids. Trimming cost V 1 base and J 6 bases, with 10 bases left between them. Germline loops: CDR1 SGHKS, CDR2 YYEKEE (reference sequence). The CDR3 loop is CASSLLGGDEKLFF. Written as DNA, the CDR3 is TGTGCCAGCAGCTTGTTGGGAGGGGATGAAAAACTGTTTTTT.

This clonotype was seen a few times. The V and J genes are TRBV5-5 and TRBJ2-5; D is undetermined. This CDR3 contains 12 residues. Germline V gives CDR1 SGHKS, CDR2 YYEKEE (reference sequence). Trimming removed 4 bases from V and 5 bases from J, with 9 bases in between. CDR3 residues: CASSLHRETQYF. In DNA, the CDR3 is TGTGCCAGCAGCCTCCACCGCGAGACCCAGTACTTC.

This clonotype was counted a few times. The chain combines TRBV5-1 with TRBJ2-1; the D gene is possibly TRBD1 (6 bases). V lost 0 bases and J 4 bases, leaving 11 bases between the germline ends. The CDR3 covers 15 residues. The germline V gene has CDR1 SGHRS and CDR2 YFSETQ. The DNA of the CDR3 is TGCGCCAGCAGCTTGGATGGACAGTCGTACAATGAGCAGTTCTTC. Its translation is CASSLDGQSYNEQFF.